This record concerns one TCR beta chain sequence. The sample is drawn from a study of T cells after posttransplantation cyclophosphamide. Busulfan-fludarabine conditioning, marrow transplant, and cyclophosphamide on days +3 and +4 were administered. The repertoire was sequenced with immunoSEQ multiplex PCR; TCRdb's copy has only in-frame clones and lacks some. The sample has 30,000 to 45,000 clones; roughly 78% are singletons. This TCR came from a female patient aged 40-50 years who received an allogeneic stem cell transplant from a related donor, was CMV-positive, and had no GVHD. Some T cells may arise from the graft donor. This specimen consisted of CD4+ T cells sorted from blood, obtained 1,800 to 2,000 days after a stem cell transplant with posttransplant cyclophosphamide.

The CDR3 sequence: CASSLEEGAYEQYF. The CDR3 coding sequence is TGCGCCAGCAGCCTCGAAGAGGGGGCCTACGAGCAGTACTTC. This sequence joins TRBV4-1 and TRBJ2-7; the D gene is possibly TRBD1 (6 bases). Germline CDR1 MGHRA, CDR2 YSYEKL. The CDR3 has 14 residues. V was cut by 4 bases and J by 2 bases, with 12 bases left in between.